Listed here is a single T cell receptor beta chain. This CDR3 comprises 14 residues. CDR1 is DFQATT and CDR2 is SNEGSKA in the germline V gene (reference sequence). V lost 5 bases to trimming and J lost 4 bases; unmatched junction nucleotides: 6. The data originate from a study of blood T cells in healthy people across ages. A J-beta primer mix and a sample-barcoded 5' primer were used in a second PCR of roughly 6 to 12 cycles. TCRdb recomputed calls from the 5' RACE reads with MiXCR, one row per CDR3 protein. The sample includes around 1,800,000 distinct CDR3 sequences, roughly two fifths of them seen just once.

The TCR comes from a human donor in good health. The sample taken for sequencing was blood. This chain connects TRBV20-1 to TRBJ2-3; 10 bases line up with TRBD1. The CDR3 loop reads CSAQTGGHADTQYF. The CDR3 DNA sequence: TGCAGTGCTCAGACAGGGGGCCACGCAGATACGCAGTATTTT.